The 19 T cell receptor beta chains given below trace back to one sample, sequenced in a study of Graves' ophthalmopathy and Graves' hyperthyroidism (dated by TCRdb to 2016 to 2018). The instrument was an Illumina HiSeq 2000. TCR beta CDR3 regions were amplified from RNA transcripts for repertoire sequencing. HTBI primers and the Qiagen OneStep RT-PCR kit were used in a first-round RT-PCR, which was followed by a second-round multiplex PCR, size selection and purification. TCRdb reanalyzed the raw reads on its own, using fastp at Q25 for trimming and MiXCR for clone calling, and kept in-frame beta chains. Each entry is one CDR3 protein sequence, shown with its most common DNA and genes. For this sample there are a few hundred thousand distinct CDR3 sequences; approximately 35% appear just once. The biggest ten clones account for over 3.5% of the sample. The sample was peripheral blood or thyroid tissue (not recorded which). The receptors come from an adult man with Graves' hyperthyroidism.

The rearrangement joins TRBV29-1 to TRBJ1-1; D call uncertain. From germline, CDR1 is SQVTM and CDR2 ANQGSEA. The CDR3 runs 13 residues. Trimming removed 2 bases at V and 1 base at J, with 8 bases between. The CDR3: CSVEPGKNTEAFF. CDR3 sequence (DNA): TGCAGCGTTGAACCGGGAAAGAACACTGAAGCTTTCTTT.

This clonotype rates as medium-sized. The rearrangement links TRBV10-3 to TRBJ2-5, with TRBD2 matching over 9 bases. Germline V lookup: CDR1 ENHRY, CDR2 SYGVKD. The CDR3 length is 16 residues. Germline trimming cut 0 bases from V and 3 bases from J; bases unmatched to any gene: 5. The CDR3 sequence is CAISESKASGKETQYF. CDR3 coding DNA: TGTGCCATCAGTGAGTCGAAGGCTAGCGGGAAAGAGACCCAGTACTTC.

The chain combines TRBV29-1 with TRBJ1-1, with 7 bases identical to TRBD1. The CDR3 is 13 residues long. Germline-derived CDR1 and CDR2 are SQVTM and ANQGSEA. Trimming took 4 bases from V and 5 from J; bases not matched to a gene: 7. CDR3 in DNA: TGCAGCGTTGGGGCAGGGGGAAGAACTGAAGCTTTCTTT. This encodes CSVGAGGRTEAFF.

In the case of this clonotype: At one end the junction does not follow the germline gene, possibly because of a read error. This chain uses TRBV20-1 with TRBJ2-7; 8 nucleotides match TRBD1. The CDR3 has 13 residues. The germline CDR1 and CDR2 sequences are DFQATT and SNEGSKA (reference sequence). CDR3 bases: TGCAGTGCTAGCTCGGGACAGGAACCTATCGTGCACTTC. It yields the protein CSASSGQEPIVHF.

The chain recombines TRBV20-1 with TRBJ2-3; D is perhaps TRBD1 (7 bases). The germline V gene has CDR1 DFQATT and CDR2 SNEGSKA (reference sequence). V lost 6 bases, J lost 6 bases, and 19 bases lay in between. This CDR3 has 14 amino acids. CDR3 bases: TGCAGTGCAGAGACAGGGCGGGAAAGGGATACGCAGTATTTT. Its protein is CSAETGRERDTQYF.

This clonotype was picked up many times. The chain combines TRBV29-1 with TRBJ2-5, with 10 bases lining up with TRBD1. The CDR3 is 17 amino acids. Germline values: CDR1 SQVTM, CDR2 ANQGSEA. Trimming removed 0 bases from V and 4 bases from J; junction bases left unmatched: 11. The CDR3 sequence: CSVEEGGDRGRGETQYF. The DNA of the CDR3 is TGCAGCGTTGAAGAAGGGGGGGACAGGGGCAGGGGAGAGACCCAGTACTTC.

The gene calls are TRBV7-8 and TRBJ2-1; D ambiguous. Germline V gene lookup returns CDR1 SGHVS and CDR2 FQNEAQ. Trimming stripped 5 bases from V and 0 bases from J, with 5 bases between. The CDR3 has 13 residues. CDR3 amino acids: CASSVLSYNEQFF. Here the CDR3 DNA reads TGTGCCAGCAGCGTCCTCTCCTACAATGAGCAGTTCTTC.

V gene TRBV20-1 combines with J gene TRBJ2-3; 11 nucleotides line up with TRBD2. J was trimmed by 6 bases and V by 5 bases; bases with no gene match: 10. Germline CDR1 is DFQATT and CDR2 is SNEGSKA (reference sequence). The CDR3 extends over 15 amino acids. CDR3 loop: CSAVPTSGIFDTQYF. The DNA of the CDR3 is TGCAGTGCTGTCCCGACTAGCGGGATATTTGATACGCAGTATTTT.

The V call is TRBV10-3, the J call TRBJ1-2, with D possibly being TRBD1 (6 bases). The CDR3 totals 13 residues. Between the trimmed V and J ends, which lost 7 bases and 6 bases, there was a span of 15 bases. From germline, CDR1 is ENHRY and CDR2 SYGVKD. The DNA of the CDR3 is TGTGCCATCACCCAACAGGGACCACATGGCTACACCTTC. Protein: CAITQQGPHGYTF.

This clonotype was seen ten or more times. The rearrangement joins TRBV6-5 to TRBJ1-3, with TRBD1 as a possible D gene (6 bases). The CDR3 runs 15 residues. In germline, CDR1 is MNHEY, CDR2 SVGAGI. V was clipped by 2 bases and J by 0 bases, with 8 bases between them. The CDR3 DNA sequence: TGTGCCAGCAGTTACGAGGGACACTCTGGAAACACCATATATTTT. This sequence encodes CASSYEGHSGNTIYF.

This clonotype was counted a few times. This chain links TRBV7-2 with TRBJ2-2, with D uncertain. V was cut by 5 bases and J by 3 bases, with 16 bases left in between. The CDR3 covers 16 residues. Germline CDR1 SGHTA, CDR2 FQGNSA. In nucleotides, the CDR3 is TGTGCCAGCAGCCAAGATCTGATTCGAGACACCGGGGAGCTGTTTTTT. As protein: CASSQDLIRDTGELFF.

The sample holds a few counts of this clonotype. The chain is built from TRBV12-3 or TRBV12-4 and TRBJ2-3; no clear D. V lost 2 bases and J lost 5, with 11 bases in between. The CDR3 runs to 14 residues. CDR3 sequence: CASSLWDERDTQYF. CDR3 DNA: TGTGCCAGCAGTTTATGGGATGAACGAGATACGCAGTATTTT.

J is TRBJ2-2 and V is TRBV6-5, with D perhaps TRBD1 (6 bases). This CDR3 has 16 residues. Trimming cost V 5 bases and J 3 bases, with 16 bases left between them. Germline V gene lookup returns CDR1 MNHEY and CDR2 SVGAGI. CDR3 in amino acids: CASSTDRPRYTGELFF. CDR3 in DNA: TGTGCCAGCAGTACAGACAGGCCGAGATACACCGGGGAGCTGTTTTTT.

This clonotype has a count of ten or more. The rearrangement links TRBV5-1 to TRBJ2-7; 9 bases map to TRBD1. Germline CDR1 SGHRS, CDR2 YFSETQ. Losses at the gene ends were 2 bases for V and 11 bases for J; bases not matched to a gene: 11. The CDR3 extends over 14 amino acids. The CDR3 is CASSLQGAAEEEYF. The CDR3 coding sequence is TGCGCCAGCAGCTTACAGGGGGCTGCGGAGGAGGAGTACTTC.

The V and J genes are TRBV20-1 and TRBJ2-7; D perhaps matches TRBD2 (5 bases). The CDR3 has 14 residues. Trimming shortened V by 2 bases and J by 0 bases, and 11 bases separated the two germline ends. The V gene's germline CDR1 is DFQATT and CDR2 SNEGSKA (reference sequence). The CDR3 sequence: CSARWTPSSYEQYF. CDR3 DNA: TGCAGTGCTAGATGGACTCCGAGCTCCTACGAGCAGTACTTC.

The CDR3 loop is CASSPLRDGSYNEQFF. The CDR3 nucleotides read TGTGCCAGCAGCCCGCTTAGGGACGGCTCCTACAATGAGCAGTTCTTC. V is TRBV14 and J is TRBJ2-7, with D perhaps being TRBD1 or TRBD2 (5 bases each). The J call could be wrong; TRBJ2-1 is a better fit for the DNA end. The CDR3 extends over 16 amino acids. Germline values: CDR1 SGHDN, CDR2 FVKESK.

This clonotype was detected ten times or more. V is TRBV5-6 and J is TRBJ1-3; maybe TRBD1 (5 bases). CDR3 length: 16 residues. V shed 3 bases and J shed 0 bases, with 13 bases lying between them. CDR1 and CDR2 (germline): SGHDT, YYEEEE. The DNA for the CDR3 is TGTGCCAGCAGCTCCCCCAGGGAGAACTCTGGAAACACCATATATTTT. Protein sequence: CASSSPRENSGNTIYF.

V gene TRBV10-3 combines with J gene TRBJ1-1, with D hard to call. Per the germline V gene, CDR1 is ENHRY and CDR2 is SYGVKD. Trimming took off 3 bases at V and 1 base at J, with 6 bases between the two ends. CDR3 length: 13 amino acids. The CDR3 bases are TGTGCCATCAGTGAAGCGAGGAACACTGAAGCTTTCTTT. Translation gives CAISEARNTEAFF.

This sequence joins TRBV7-2 and TRBJ2-2, with D maybe TRBD1 (6 bases). This CDR3 contains 14 residues. CDR1 and CDR2 (germline): SGHTA, FQGNSA. Between the trimmed V and J ends, which lost 8 bases and 7 bases, there was a span of 17 bases. The CDR3 DNA reads TGTGCCAGCGGCTCCCAGGGGTCCGGCGGGGAGCTGTTTTTT. Amino acids: CASGSQGSGGELFF.